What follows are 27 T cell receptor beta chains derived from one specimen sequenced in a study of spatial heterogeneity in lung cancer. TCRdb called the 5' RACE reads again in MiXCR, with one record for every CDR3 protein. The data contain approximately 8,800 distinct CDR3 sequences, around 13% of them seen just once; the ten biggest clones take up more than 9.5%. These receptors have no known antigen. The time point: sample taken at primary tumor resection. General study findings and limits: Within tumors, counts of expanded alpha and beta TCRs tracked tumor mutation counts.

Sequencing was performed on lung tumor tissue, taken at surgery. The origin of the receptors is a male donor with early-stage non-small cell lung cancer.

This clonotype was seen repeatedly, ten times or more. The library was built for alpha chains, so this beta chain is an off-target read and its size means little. CDR3 residues: CAISEPGSWDEQYF. For the CDR3, the DNA is TGTGCCATCAGTGAGCCGGGCTCCTGGGACGAGCAGTACTTC. This chain uses TRBV10-3 with TRBJ2-7; D ambiguous. Trimming pared 2 bases from V and 5 bases from J, leaving 13 bases between. From germline, CDR1 is ENHRY and CDR2 SYGVKD. The CDR3 consists of 14 residues.

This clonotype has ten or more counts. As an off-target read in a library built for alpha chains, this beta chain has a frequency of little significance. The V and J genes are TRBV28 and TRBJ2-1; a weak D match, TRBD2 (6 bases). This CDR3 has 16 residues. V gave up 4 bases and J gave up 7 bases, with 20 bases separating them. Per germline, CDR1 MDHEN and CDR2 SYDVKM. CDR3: CASSSVAESPANEQFF. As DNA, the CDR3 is TGTGCCAGCAGTTCTGTAGCGGAGTCTCCTGCTAATGAGCAGTTCTTC.

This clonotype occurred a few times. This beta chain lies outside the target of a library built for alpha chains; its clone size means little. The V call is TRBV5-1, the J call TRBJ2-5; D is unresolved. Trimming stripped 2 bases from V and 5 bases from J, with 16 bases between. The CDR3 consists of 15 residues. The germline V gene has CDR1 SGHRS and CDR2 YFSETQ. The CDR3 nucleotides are TGCGCCAGCAGCTTCTTGACGAACACGGGCGAGACCCAGTACTTC. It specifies CASSFLTNTGETQYF.

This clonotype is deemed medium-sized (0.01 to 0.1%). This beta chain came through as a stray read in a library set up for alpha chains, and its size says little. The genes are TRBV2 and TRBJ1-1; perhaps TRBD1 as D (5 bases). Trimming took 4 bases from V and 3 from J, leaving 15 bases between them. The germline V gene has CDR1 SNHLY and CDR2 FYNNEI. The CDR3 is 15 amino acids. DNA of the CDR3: TGTGCCAGCAGTGTGGAAGGGGCAGGGTACACTGAAGCTTTCTTT. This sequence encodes CASSVEGAGYTEAFF. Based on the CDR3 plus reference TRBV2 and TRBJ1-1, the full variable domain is EPEVTQTPSHQVTQMGQEVILRCVPISNHLYFYWYRQILGQKVEFLVSFYNNEISEKSEIFDDQFSVERPDGSNFTLKIRSTKLEDSAMYFCASSVEGAGYTEAFFGQGTRLTVV.

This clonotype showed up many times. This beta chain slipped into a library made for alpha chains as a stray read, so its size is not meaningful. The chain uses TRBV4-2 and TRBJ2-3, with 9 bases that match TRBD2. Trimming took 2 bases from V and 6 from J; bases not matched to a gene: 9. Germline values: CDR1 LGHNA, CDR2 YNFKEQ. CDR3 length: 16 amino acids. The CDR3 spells CASSQPRLAEVDTQYF. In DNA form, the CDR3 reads TGTGCCAGCAGCCAACCCCGACTAGCGGAGGTGGATACGCAGTATTTT.

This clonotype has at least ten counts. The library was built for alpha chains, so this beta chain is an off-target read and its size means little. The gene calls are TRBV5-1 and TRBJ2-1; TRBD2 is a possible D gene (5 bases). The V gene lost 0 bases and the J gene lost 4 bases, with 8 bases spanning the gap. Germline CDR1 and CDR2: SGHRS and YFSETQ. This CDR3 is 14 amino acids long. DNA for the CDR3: TGCGCCAGCAGCTTGGTGAGCGGTTACAATGAGCAGTTCTTC. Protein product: CASSLVSGYNEQFF. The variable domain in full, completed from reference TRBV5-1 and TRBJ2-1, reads KAGVTQTPRYLIKTRGQQVTLSCSPISGHRSVSWYQQTPGQGLQFLFEYFSETQRNKGNFPGRFSGRQFSNSRSEMNVSTLELGDSALYLCASSLVSGYNEQFFGPGTRLTVL.

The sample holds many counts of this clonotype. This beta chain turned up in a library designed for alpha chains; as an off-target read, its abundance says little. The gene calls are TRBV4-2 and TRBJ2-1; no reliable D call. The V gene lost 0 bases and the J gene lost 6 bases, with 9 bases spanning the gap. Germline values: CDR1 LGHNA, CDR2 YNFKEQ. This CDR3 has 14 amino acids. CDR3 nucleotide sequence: TGTGCCAGCAGCCAAGAGTGGCGAACCAATGAGCAGTTCTTC. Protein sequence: CASSQEWRTNEQFF.

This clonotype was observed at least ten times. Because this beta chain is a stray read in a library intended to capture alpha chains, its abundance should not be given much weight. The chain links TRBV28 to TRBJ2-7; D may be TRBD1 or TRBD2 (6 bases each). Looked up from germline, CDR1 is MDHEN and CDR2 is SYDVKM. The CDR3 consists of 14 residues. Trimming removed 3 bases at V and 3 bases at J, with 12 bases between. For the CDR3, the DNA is TGTGCCAGCAGTTTCCCGGGGGCAAACTACGAGCAGTACTTC. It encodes CASSFPGANYEQYF.

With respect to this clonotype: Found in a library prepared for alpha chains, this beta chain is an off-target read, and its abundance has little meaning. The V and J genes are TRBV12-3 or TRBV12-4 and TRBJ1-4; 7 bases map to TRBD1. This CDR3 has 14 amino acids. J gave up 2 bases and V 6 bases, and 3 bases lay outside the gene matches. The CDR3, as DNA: TGTGCCAGCAGCCCACAGGGGACTAATGAAAAACTGTTTTTT. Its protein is CASSPQGTNEKLFF.

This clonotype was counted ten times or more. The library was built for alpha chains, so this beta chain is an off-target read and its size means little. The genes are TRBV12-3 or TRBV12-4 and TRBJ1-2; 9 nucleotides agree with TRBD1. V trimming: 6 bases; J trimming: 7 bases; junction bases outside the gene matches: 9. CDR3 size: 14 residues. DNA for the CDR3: TGTGCCAGCAGGGCCGGGACAGGGCGATCTGGCTACACCTTC. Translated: CASRAGTGRSGYTF.

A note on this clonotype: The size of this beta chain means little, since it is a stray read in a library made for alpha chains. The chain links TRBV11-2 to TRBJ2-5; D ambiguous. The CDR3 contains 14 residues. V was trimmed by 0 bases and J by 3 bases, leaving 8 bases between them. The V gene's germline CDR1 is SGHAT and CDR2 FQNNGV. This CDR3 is CASSLDLREETQYF. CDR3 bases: TGTGCCAGCAGCTTAGATCTCCGGGAAGAGACCCAGTACTTC.

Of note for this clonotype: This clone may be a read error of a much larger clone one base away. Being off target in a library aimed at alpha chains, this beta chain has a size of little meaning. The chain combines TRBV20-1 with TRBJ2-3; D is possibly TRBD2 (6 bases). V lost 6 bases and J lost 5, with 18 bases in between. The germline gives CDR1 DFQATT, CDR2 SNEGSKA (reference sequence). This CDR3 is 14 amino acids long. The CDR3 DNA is TGCAGTGCCCGCCGTGGGGGGACCAAAGATACGCAGTATTTT. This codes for CSARRGGTKDTQYF.

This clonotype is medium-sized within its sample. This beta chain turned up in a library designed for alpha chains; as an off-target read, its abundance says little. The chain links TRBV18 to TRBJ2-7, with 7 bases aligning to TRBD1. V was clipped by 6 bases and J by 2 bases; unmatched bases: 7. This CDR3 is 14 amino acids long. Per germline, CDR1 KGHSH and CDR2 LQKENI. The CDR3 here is CASSEAGGAYEQYF. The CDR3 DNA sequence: TGTGCCAGCTCGGAGGCAGGGGGTGCCTACGAGCAGTACTTC.

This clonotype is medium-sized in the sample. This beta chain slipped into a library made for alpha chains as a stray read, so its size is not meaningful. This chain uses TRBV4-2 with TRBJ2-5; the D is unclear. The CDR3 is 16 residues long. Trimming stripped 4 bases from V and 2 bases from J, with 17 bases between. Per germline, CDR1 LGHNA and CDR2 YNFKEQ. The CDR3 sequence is CASSPLAGGHQETQYF. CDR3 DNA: TGTGCCAGCAGCCCTCTTGCAGGCGGTCATCAAGAGACCCAGTACTTC.

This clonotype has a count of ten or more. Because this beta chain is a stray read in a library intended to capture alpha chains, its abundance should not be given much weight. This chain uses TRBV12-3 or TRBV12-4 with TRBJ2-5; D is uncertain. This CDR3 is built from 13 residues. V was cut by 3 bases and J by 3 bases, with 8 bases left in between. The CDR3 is CASSFGSKETQYF. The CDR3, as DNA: TGTGCCAGCAGTTTCGGGTCAAAAGAGACCCAGTACTTC.

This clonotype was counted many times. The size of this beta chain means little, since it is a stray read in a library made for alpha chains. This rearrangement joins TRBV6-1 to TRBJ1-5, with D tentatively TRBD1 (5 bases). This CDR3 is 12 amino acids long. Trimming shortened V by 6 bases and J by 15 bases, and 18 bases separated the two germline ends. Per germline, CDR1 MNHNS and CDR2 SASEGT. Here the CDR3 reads CASSPQSGFSHF. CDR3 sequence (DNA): TGTGCCAGCAGCCCCCAGTCAGGGTTTTCGCATTTT.

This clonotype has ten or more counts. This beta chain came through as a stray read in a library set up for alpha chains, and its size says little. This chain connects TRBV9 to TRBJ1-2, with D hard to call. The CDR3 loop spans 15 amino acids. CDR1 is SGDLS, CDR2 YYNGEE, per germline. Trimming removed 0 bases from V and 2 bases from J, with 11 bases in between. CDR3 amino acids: CASSVGVQLNYGYTF. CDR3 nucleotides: TGTGCCAGCAGCGTAGGAGTTCAACTAAACTATGGCTACACCTTC.

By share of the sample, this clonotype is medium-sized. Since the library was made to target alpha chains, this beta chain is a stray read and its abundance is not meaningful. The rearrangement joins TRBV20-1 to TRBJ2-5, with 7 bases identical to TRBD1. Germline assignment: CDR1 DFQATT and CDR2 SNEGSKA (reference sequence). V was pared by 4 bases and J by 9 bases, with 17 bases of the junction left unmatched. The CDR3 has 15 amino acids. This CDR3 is CSATRGTVTMMAQYF. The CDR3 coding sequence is TGCAGTGCTACTAGGGGGACAGTAACAATGATGGCCCAGTACTTC.

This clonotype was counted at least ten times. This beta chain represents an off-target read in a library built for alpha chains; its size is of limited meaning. DNA for the CDR3: TGTGCCAGCAGTTACTTGGACAGTTTGGGCAATGAGCAGTTCTTC. Protein sequence: CASSYLDSLGNEQFF. This rearrangement joins TRBV6-2 or TRBV6-3 to TRBJ2-1; a weak D match, TRBD1 (6 bases). This CDR3 is 15 amino acids long. Germline CDR1 reads MNHEY; CDR2 reads SVGEGT. V lost 1 base to trimming and J lost 6 bases, with 13 bases between them.

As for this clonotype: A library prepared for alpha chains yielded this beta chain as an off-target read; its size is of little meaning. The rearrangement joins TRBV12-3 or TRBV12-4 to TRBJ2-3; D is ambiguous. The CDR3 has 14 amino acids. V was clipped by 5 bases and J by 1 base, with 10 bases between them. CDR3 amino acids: CASSTGPGTDTQYF. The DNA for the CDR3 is TGTGCCAGCAGTACCGGACCCGGCACAGATACGCAGTATTTT.

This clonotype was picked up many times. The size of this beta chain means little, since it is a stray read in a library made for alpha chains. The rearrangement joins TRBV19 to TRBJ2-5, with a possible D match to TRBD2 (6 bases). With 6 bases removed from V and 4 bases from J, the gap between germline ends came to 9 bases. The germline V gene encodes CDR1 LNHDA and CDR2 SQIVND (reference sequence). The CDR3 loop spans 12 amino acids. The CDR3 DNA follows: TGTGCCAGTAGCTCAGCGGGAGAGACCCAGTACTTC. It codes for CASSSAGETQYF.

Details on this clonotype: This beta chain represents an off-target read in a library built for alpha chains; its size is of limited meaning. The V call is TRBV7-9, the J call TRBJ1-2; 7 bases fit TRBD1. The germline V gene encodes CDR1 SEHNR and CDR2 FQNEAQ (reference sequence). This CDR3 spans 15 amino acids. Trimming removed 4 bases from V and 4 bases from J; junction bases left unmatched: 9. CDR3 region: CASSSPTGNSYGYTF. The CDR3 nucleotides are TGTGCCAGCAGCTCACCGACAGGGAACTCCTATGGCTACACCTTC. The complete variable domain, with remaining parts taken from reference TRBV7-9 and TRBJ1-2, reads DTGVSQNPRHKITKRGQNVTFRCDPISEHNRLYWYRQTLGQGPEFLTYFQNEAQLEKSRLLSDRFSAERPKGSFSTLEIQRTEQGDSAMYLCASSSPTGNSYGYTFGSGTRLTVV.

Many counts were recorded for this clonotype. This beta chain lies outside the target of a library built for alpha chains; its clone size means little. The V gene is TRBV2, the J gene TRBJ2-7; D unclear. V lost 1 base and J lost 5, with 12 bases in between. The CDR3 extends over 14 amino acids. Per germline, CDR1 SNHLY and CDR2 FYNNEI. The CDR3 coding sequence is TGTGCCAGCAGTGAAGTAGGGTTCGTGGACGAGCAGTACTTC. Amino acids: CASSEVGFVDEQYF.

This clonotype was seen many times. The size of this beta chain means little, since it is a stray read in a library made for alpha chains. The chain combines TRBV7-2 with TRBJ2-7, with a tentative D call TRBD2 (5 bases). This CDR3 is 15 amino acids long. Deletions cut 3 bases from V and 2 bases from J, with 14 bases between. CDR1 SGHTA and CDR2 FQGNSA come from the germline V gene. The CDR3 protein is CASSFRAGLTYEQYF. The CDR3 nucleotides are TGTGCCAGCAGCTTCCGCGCGGGCCTCACCTACGAGCAGTACTTC.

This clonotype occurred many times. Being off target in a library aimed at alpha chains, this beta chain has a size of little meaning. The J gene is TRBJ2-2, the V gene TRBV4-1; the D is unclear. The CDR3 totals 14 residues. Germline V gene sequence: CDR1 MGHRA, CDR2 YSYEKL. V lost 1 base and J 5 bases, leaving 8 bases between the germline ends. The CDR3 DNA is TGCGCCAGCAGCCAAGCTCCCGGGACCGGGGAGCTGTTTTTT. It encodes CASSQAPGTGELFF.

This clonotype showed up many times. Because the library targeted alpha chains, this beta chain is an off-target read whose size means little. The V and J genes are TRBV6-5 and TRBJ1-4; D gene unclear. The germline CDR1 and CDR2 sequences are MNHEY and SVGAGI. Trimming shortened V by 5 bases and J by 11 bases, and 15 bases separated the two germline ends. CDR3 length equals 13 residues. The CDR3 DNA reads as TGTGCCAGCAGTGGGATCCGCCGTGGGAAACTGTTTTTT. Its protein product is CASSGIRRGKLFF.

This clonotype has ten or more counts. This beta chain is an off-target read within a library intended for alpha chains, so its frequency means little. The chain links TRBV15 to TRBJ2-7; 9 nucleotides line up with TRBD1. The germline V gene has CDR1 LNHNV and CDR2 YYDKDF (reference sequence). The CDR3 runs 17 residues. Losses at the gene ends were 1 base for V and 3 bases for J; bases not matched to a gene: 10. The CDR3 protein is CATSRGRPGQGFYEQYF. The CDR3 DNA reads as TGTGCCACCAGCAGAGGACGACCGGGACAGGGTTTCTACGAGCAGTACTTC.